This T cell receptor (beta chain) originates from a study of OX40 agonist ivuxolimab in advanced cancers. Study background: Ivuxolimab, an agonist antibody against OX40 (CD134), was given to patients. All patients had ivuxolimab intravenously every 2 weeks at 0.01 to 10 mg/kg.

This clone has a single count. Per germline, CDR1 SGHNT and CDR2 YENEEA. The ends were cut back, 1 base at V and 4 bases at J, with 2 bases in the middle. CDR3 length: 12 residues. Only in-frame clones appear in the TCRdb table, and some are missing; sequencing was by immunoSEQ multiplex PCR. The table lists fewer than 100,000 clones, approximately 90% of them singletons. Blood sampling was done at baseline, cycle 4 day 1, and cycle 7 day 1. V and J are TRBV11-3 and TRBJ2-1; D not certain. This specimen was CD4+ or CD8+ T cells sorted from blood, taken in a trial of the OX40 agonist ivuxolimab. This clonotype originated in an adult with an advanced solid tumor such as melanoma, head and neck, liver or kidney cancer. The CDR3 DNA sequence: TGTGCCAGCAGCTTAGGGTACAATGAGCAGTTCTTC. Encoded protein: CASSLGYNEQFF.